A selection of T cell receptor beta chains follows, all from one sample in a study of radiotherapy plus CTLA-4 blockade in lung cancer. Sequencing was performed with immunoSEQ multiplex PCR; in TCRdb, only in-frame clones are kept and a portion is missing. The data show around 99,000 clones, around 90% seen once. The material sequenced was peripheral blood, taken from a patient treated with radiotherapy plus ipilimumab. These receptors were obtained from a human donor with non-small cell lung cancer that progressed on radiotherapy plus ipilimumab. Both conserved end residues are part of each CDR3. D genes are given only for firm matches.

cdr3_aa	cdr3_nt	d_call	j_call	v_call
CASSPFSTGTSYEQYF	TGTGCCAGCTCACCATTCTCAACAGGGACCTCCTACGAGCAGTACTTC	.	TRBJ2-7	TRBV18
CASDLGPRGDYGYTF	TGTGCCAGTGATCTGGGACCTCGAGGGGACTATGGCTACACCTTC	.	TRBJ1-2	TRBV19
CASSHPPGTYTDTQYF	TGCGCCAGCAGCCATCCGCCGGGGACCTACACAGATACGCAGTATTTT	.	TRBJ2-3	TRBV4-1
CASSPGLPSYEQYF	TGTGCCAGTAGTCCGGGACTACCAAGCTACGAGCAGTACTTC	TRBD2	TRBJ2-7	TRBV19
CASSLLEDPNYGYTF	TGTGCCAGCTCACTCCTTGAGGATCCTAACTATGGCTACACCTTC	.	TRBJ1-2	TRBV18
CASTRLLAQQFF	TGTGCCAGCACTCGCCTACTAGCGCAACAGTTCTTC	TRBD2	TRBJ2-1	TRBV2
CASSLRGDGYTF	TGTGCCAGCAGCTTGAGGGGAGATGGCTACACCTTC	.	TRBJ1-2	TRBV11-2
CASSQQLSNEKLFF	TGTGCCAGCAGCCAACAGCTATCTAATGAAAAACTGTTTTTT	.	TRBJ1-4	TRBV7-9
CASSVEDVSNYGYTF	TGTGCCAGCAGCGTGGAAGATGTTTCTAACTATGGCTACACCTTC	.	TRBJ1-2	TRBV5-4
CATSRERYTEAFF	TGTGCCACCAGCAGAGAACGTTACACTGAAGCTTTCTTT	.	TRBJ1-1	TRBV15
CASSLARWADTQYF	TGTGCCAGCAGCTTGGCCCGTTGGGCAGATACGCAGTATTTT	.	TRBJ2-3	TRBV5-6